This is a list of T cell receptor beta chains from one sample in a study of OX40 agonist ivuxolimab in advanced cancers. TCRdb's table, derived via immunoSEQ multiplex PCR, lists solely in-frame clones and lacks some. Here the sample spans about 19,000 clones, roughly 80% being singletons. Specimen: CD4+ or CD8+ T cells sorted from blood, collected in a trial of the OX40 agonist ivuxolimab. The receptors come from an adult with an advanced solid tumor such as melanoma, head and neck, liver or kidney cancer. Both conserved end residues are part of each CDR3. D genes are given only for firm matches. Not every row has a clone size; where given, it reads once, few, many or a size class.

v_gene	j_gene	d_gene	abundance	CDR3aa	CDR3nt
TRBV6-6	TRBJ2-2	.	.	CASSADRTSGELFF	TGTGCCAGCAGCGCCGACAGGACTTCCGGGGAGCTGTTTTTT
TRBV11-2	TRBJ2-1	.	.	CASSHDVTNDEQFF	TGTGCCAGCAGCCACGACGTCACAAACGATGAGCAGTTCTTC
TRBV30	TRBJ1-5	.	.	CAWSGGQPGQPQHF	TGTGCCTGGAGTGGAGGACAGCCGGGTCAGCCCCAGCATTTT
TRBV6-6	TRBJ1-2	.	.	CASSYRAAGSGYTF	TGTGCCAGCAGTTACAGGGCGGCAGGGAGCGGCTACACCTTC
TRBV18	TRBJ2-1	TRBD2	.	CASSPRLAGGPLRNEQFF	TGTGCCAGCTCACCGAGACTAGCGGGAGGGCCCCTGAGGAATGAGCAGTTCTTC
TRBV11-2	TRBJ2-4	.	.	CASSPGGTIQYF	TGTGCCAGCAGCCCAGGGGGGACCATTCAGTACTTC
TRBV4-1	TRBJ1-1	.	.	CASSQDLGGSGNTEAFF	TGCGCCAGCAGCCAAGATCTCGGGGGCTCAGGGAACACTGAAGCTTTCTTT
TRBV15	TRBJ1-2	TRBD1	.	CATSRDRGTYLLGYTF	TGTGCCACCAGCAGGGACAGGGGCACGTATCTATTGGGCTACACCTTC
TRBV2	TRBJ1-2	TRBD1	medium-sized	CASRMTGQGRYGYTF	TGTGCCAGCAGGATGACGGGACAGGGTAGATATGGCTACACCTTC
TRBV28	TRBJ2-5	.	.	CASSFGPRTQYF	TGTGCCAGCAGTTTCGGGCCTCGGACCCAGTACTTC
TRBV10-3	TRBJ2-1	TRBD2	.	CAIRDGTSGHYNEQFF	TGTGCCATCAGGGATGGGACTAGCGGCCATTACAATGAGCAGTTCTTC
TRBV7-3	TRBJ1-3	.	.	CASSLGRSISGNTIYF	TGTGCCAGCAGCTTAGGGAGGTCAATCTCTGGAAACACCATATATTTT
TRBV7-3	TRBJ2-7	TRBD1	.	CASSPKTGERYEQYF	TGTGCCAGCAGCCCGAAGACAGGGGAGAGGTACGAGCAGTACTTC
TRBV11-1	TRBJ1-1	TRBD1	.	CASSLTGANTEAFF	TGTGCCAGCAGCTTGACAGGGGCGAACACTGAAGCTTTCTTT
TRBV10-2	TRBJ2-7	.	.	CASRPGGSSYEQYF	TGCGCCAGCAGACCTGGGGGGAGCTCCTACGAGCAGTACTTC
TRBV6-4	TRBJ2-5	TRBD2	.	CASSDSVGLFQQETQYF	TGTGCCAGCAGTGACTCAGTGGGACTATTCCAACAAGAGACCCAGTACTTC
TRBV5-1	TRBJ2-2	TRBD1	.	CASSLETGDGVGELFF	TGCGCCAGCAGCTTGGAGACAGGGGACGGTGTCGGGGAGCTGTTTTTT
TRBV5-4	TRBJ1-2	.	.	CASTLQDSYGYTF	TGTGCCAGCACACTCCAGGACTCCTATGGCTACACCTTC
TRBV28	TRBJ1-6	TRBD1	.	CASTRTGRSNSPLHF	TGTGCCAGCACAAGGACAGGGAGGAGTAATTCACCCCTCCACTTT
TRBV9	TRBJ1-1	.	once	CASSVAGMNTEAFF	TGTGCCAGCAGCGTAGCAGGGATGAACACTGAAGCTTTCTTT
TRBV7-9	TRBJ2-1	.	.	CASTRVGTEQFF	TGTGCCAGCACCCGAGTGGGTACTGAGCAGTTCTTC